One TCR beta chain is described in this entry. This entry comes from a study of Ad26.COV2.S vaccination and SARS-CoV-2 variants. TCRdb keeps only in-frame clones here, not all; method: immunoSEQ multiplex PCR. The table shows around 320,000 clones, with roughly 80% occurring only once. Treatment specified: 15 to 20 received Ad26.COV2.S at low or high dose, single or two shots; 5 received placebo; per-sample allocation not given. Each sample was drawn 63 days after the first injection (of vaccine or placebo). Germline CDR1 SGHTA, CDR2 FQGNSA. The germline V and J ends were trimmed by 4 bases and 5 bases, with 11 bases remaining between them. This CDR3 region has 13 residues.

The starting material was peripheral blood, obtained in a trial of Ad26.COV2.S vaccine versus placebo. V usage is TRBV7-2 and J usage is TRBJ1-2; D is possibly TRBD1 (5 bases). This receptor was identified in a person between 18 and 65 years old who received the Ad26.COV2.S COVID-19 vaccine or a placebo. This chain's CDR3 is CASSSFSGYGYTF. The CDR3 nucleotides read TGTGCCAGCAGCTCATTCTCAGGGTATGGCTACACCTTC. The entire variable domain, with the rest obtained from reference TRBV7-2 and TRBJ1-2, is as follows: GAGVSQSPSNKVTEKGKDVELRCDPISGHTALYWYRQSLGQGLEFLIYFQGNSAPDKSGLPSDRFSAERTGGSVSTLTIQRTQQEDSAVYLCASSSFSGYGYTFGSGTRLTVV.